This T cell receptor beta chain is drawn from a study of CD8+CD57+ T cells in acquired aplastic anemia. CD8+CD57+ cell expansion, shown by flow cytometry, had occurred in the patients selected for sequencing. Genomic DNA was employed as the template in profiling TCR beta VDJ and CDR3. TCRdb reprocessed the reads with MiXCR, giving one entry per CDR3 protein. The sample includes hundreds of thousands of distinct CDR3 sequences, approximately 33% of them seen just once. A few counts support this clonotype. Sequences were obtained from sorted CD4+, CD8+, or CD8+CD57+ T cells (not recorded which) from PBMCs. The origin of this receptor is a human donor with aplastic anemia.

The CDR3 loop reads CASSRTSGVGNEQFF. The CDR3 bases are TGTGCCAGCAGTCGGACTAGCGGGGTCGGCAATGAGCAGTTCTTC. The gene calls are TRBV6-2 or TRBV6-3 and TRBJ2-1, with TRBD2 matching 12 bases. The CDR3 covers 15 residues. The V gene end was trimmed by 5 bases and the J gene end by 6 bases; junction bases not matched to a gene: 5. In germline, CDR1 is MNHEY, CDR2 SVGEGT.